This TCR beta chain was sequenced for a study of cytomegalovirus exposure and HLA in healthy donors. CDR3 length: 10 residues. V lost 1 base, J lost 8 bases, and 3 bases lay in between. Germline V lookup: CDR1 SQVTM, CDR2 ANQGSEA. A remark on this clone: Its antigen is as yet unknown. Other DNA sequences in the sample encode the same CDR3.

In nominal health when sampled, donors likely had unrecorded immune exposures nonetheless. Study-wide points: On later analysis, the bulk of CMV-associated TCR beta chains appeared to be HLA-restricted. High sensitivity and specificity were reportedly achieved when the classifier diagnosed cytomegalovirus status.

PCR was performed using 60 Vbeta and 13 Jbeta primers. Assay used: immunoSEQ multiplex PCR; TCRdb lists only in-frame clones, some missing. The sample holds approximately 61,000 clones, under 85% seen once. The rearrangement links TRBV29-1 to TRBJ2-1, with D unclear. The specimen was PBMCs. This TCR derives from a man aged 50-59 years in good health and CMV-seropositive. The CDR3 sequence: CSVEVYEQFF. The CDR3 coding sequence is TGCAGCGTTGAAGTATATGAGCAGTTCTTC.